The 24 T cell receptor beta chains below all came from one sample that was sequenced in a study of beta chain features in type 1 diabetes (dated by TCRdb to 2016 to 2019). The method was the immunoSEQ multiplex PCR assay. The High Capacity cDNA Reverse Transcription Kit was used to reverse transcribe all of the isolated RNA, meaning that expressed TCRB transcripts were what got sequenced. In TCRdb, the immuneACCESS table is reduced to in-frame sequences with V and J assigned. These tables do not hold every clone; where another copy was compared, an unresolved V gene accounts for under half, and the others remain unexplained. Within this sample are some 900,000 clones, with roughly 15% of them counted one time only. The ten largest make up 0.02% to 0.025% of the sample. The sequenced sample was naive CD4+ T cells from blood. The sample's cell subset or site label is to be understood as: true naive CD4+ T cells. These receptors all stem from a woman aged 18-30 years in good health.

There are a few counts of this clone. The chain combines TRBV9 with TRBJ2-1, with 9 bases identical to TRBD2. The germline V gene has CDR1 SGDLS and CDR2 YYNGEE. This CDR3 is built from 16 residues. V shed 3 bases and J 8 bases; nucleotides not matched to a gene: 12. The CDR3 sequence: CASSATPGLASDEQFF. The CDR3 DNA is TGTGCCAGCAGCGCCACACCGGGACTAGCTAGCGATGAGCAGTTCTTC.

On this clone: The same CDR3 is also encoded by other DNA sequences in this sample. The chain is built from TRBV2 and TRBJ1-1, with TRBD1 matching over 8 bases. Losses at the gene ends were 4 bases for V and 1 base for J; bases not matched to a gene: 2. Looked up from germline, CDR1 is SNHLY and CDR2 is FYNNEI. The CDR3 spans 14 residues. The CDR3 sequence is CASSAGQGNTEAFF. DNA for the CDR3: TGTGCCAGCAGTGCAGGACAGGGGAACACTGAAGCTTTCTTT.

This rearrangement joins TRBV4-2 to TRBJ1-1; 11 nucleotides agree with TRBD1. This CDR3 is 15 amino acids long. V gave up 4 bases and J gave up 3 bases; unmatched junction bases: 4. CDR1 is LGHNA, CDR2 YNFKEQ, per germline. CDR3: CASSRGQGADTEAFF. CDR3 nucleotides: TGTGCCAGCAGCCGCGGACAGGGGGCTGACACTGAAGCTTTCTTT.

This clone was seen only a few times. The chain recombines TRBV13 with TRBJ2-7; the D call may be TRBD1 or TRBD2 (5 bases each). The CDR3 has 15 residues. Trimming pared 3 bases from V and 2 bases from J, leaving 14 bases between. Germline V gene data show CDR1 as PRHDT and CDR2 as FYEKMQ (reference sequence). The CDR3 DNA follows: TGTGCCAGCAGCTTGGGACGCAAGGCACCCTACGAGCAGTACTTC. The encoded protein is CASSLGRKAPYEQYF.

Note on this clone: Since a much larger clone is just one base distant, this may be a read error. Other DNA sequences of this sample code for an identical CDR3. CDR3 DNA sequence: TGTGCCAGCAGCTTGGGACTAGCGGGCTACAATGAGCAGTTCTTC. Translated: CASSLGLAGYNEQFF. The chain has TRBV7-3 and TRBJ2-1; 12 bases align to TRBD2. The CDR3 has 15 residues. Trimming took 3 bases from V and 3 from J; bases not matched to a gene: 0. Looked up from germline, CDR1 is SGHTA and CDR2 is FQGTGA.

The chain combines TRBV29-1 with TRBJ1-1, with D unclear. The V gene lost 4 bases and the J gene lost 0 bases, with 6 bases spanning the gap. This CDR3 region has 12 residues. From germline, CDR1 is SQVTM and CDR2 ANQGSEA. The chain's CDR3 is CSVVPMNTEAFF. The CDR3 coding sequence is TGCAGCGTTGTCCCGATGAACACTGAAGCTTTCTTT.

This clone was observed a handful of times. The CDR3 sequence is CASSRLTSGSRNEQFF. DNA for the CDR3: TGCGCCAGCAGCCGGCTCACTAGCGGGAGCAGAAATGAGCAGTTCTTC. The rearrangement uses TRBV5-1 and TRBJ2-1; 11 nucleotides match TRBD2. Germline values: CDR1 SGHRS, CDR2 YFSETQ. The CDR3 is 16 residues long. J gave up 7 bases and V 4 bases, and 10 bases lay outside the gene matches.

The table lists this clone with a few counts. This chain uses TRBV7-2 with TRBJ1-5, with D hard to call. Germline V lookup: CDR1 SGHTA, CDR2 FQGNSA. The CDR3 contains 13 residues. V lost 2 bases to trimming and J lost 1 base, with 3 bases between them. CDR3 region: CASSLWSNQPQHF. CDR3 DNA: TGTGCCAGCAGCTTATGGAGCAATCAGCCCCAGCATTTT.

The chain joins TRBV6-5 to TRBJ1-2; 9 bases match TRBD1. The germline V gene encodes CDR1 MNHEY and CDR2 SVGAGI. The CDR3 runs to 14 residues. Unmatched junction bases numbered 5, after V lost 2 bases and J lost 7 bases. The CDR3 DNA sequence: TGTGCCAGCAGTTACCGGGACAGGGAAGGTGGCTACACCTTC. Translation: CASSYRDREGGYTF.

This clone was found a few times. V is TRBV19 and J is TRBJ1-1; 8 nucleotides match TRBD1. The germline gives CDR1 LNHDA, CDR2 SQIVND (reference sequence). V lost 5 bases and J lost 0; bases outside the gene matches: 11. The length of the CDR3 is 17 residues. The CDR3 is CASSARQGRILNTEAFF. The CDR3 nucleotides are TGTGCCAGTAGTGCCCGACAGGGGAGGATCTTGAACACTGAAGCTTTCTTT.

The chain recombines TRBV25-1 with TRBJ1-2, with D possibly matching TRBD1 (5 bases). Between the trimmed V and J ends, which lost 2 bases and 7 bases, there was a span of 14 bases. This CDR3 has 14 amino acids. Germline CDR1 is MGHDK and CDR2 is SYGVNS. The CDR3: CASSEPRVIGGYTF. The CDR3 DNA reads as TGTGCCAGCAGTGAACCCAGGGTAATTGGTGGCTACACCTTC.

As concerns this clone: Other nucleotide sequences in the sample specify the same CDR3. The rearrangement uses TRBV7-3 and TRBJ2-1; no definite D call. The CDR3 is made up of 13 amino acids. V lost 1 base to trimming and J lost 0 bases, with 1 base between them. Looked up from germline, CDR1 is SGHTA and CDR2 is FQGTGA. CDR3 in amino acids: CASSLNSYNEQFF. CDR3 bases: TGTGCCAGCAGCTTAAACTCCTACAATGAGCAGTTCTTC.

This clone was found a few times. The rearrangement joins TRBV7-2 to TRBJ1-2; no clear D gene. V lost 1 base to trimming and J lost 7 bases, with 7 bases between them. The CDR3 is 12 residues long. Germline V gene sequence: CDR1 SGHTA, CDR2 FQGNSA. CDR3 residues: CASSLEAGGYTF. In nucleotides, the CDR3 is TGTGCCAGCAGCTTAGAGGCGGGTGGCTACACCTTC.

This rearrangement joins TRBV10-3 to TRBJ1-1; D is undetermined. CDR1 and CDR2 from the germline V gene are ENHRY and SYGVKD. Trimming stripped 3 bases from V and 2 bases from J, with 13 bases between. The CDR3 contains 15 residues. The CDR3 loop reads CAISDPGRRNTEAFF. The CDR3 nucleotides are TGTGCCATCAGTGACCCGGGGAGAAGAAACACTGAAGCTTTCTTT.

This clone was seen a few times. The chain carries TRBV14 and TRBJ2-1; 14 bases are a match to TRBD2. CDR3 size: 18 residues. Germline loops: CDR1 SGHDN, CDR2 FVKESK. V was pared by 1 base and J by 10 bases, with 12 bases of the junction left unmatched. CDR3 DNA sequence: TGTGCCAGCAGCCAAGCCGGGGGACTAGCGGGAGACAGCGGAGAGCAGTTCTTC. Its translation is CASSQAGGLAGDSGEQFF.

This chain uses TRBV23-1 with TRBJ2-7; 7 nucleotides agree with TRBD2. TRBV23-1 is designated an ORF whose function remains uncertain. With 0 bases clipped from V and 5 bases from J, the junction kept 13 bases outside the gene matches. This CDR3 comprises 17 residues. In nucleotides, the CDR3 is TGCGCCAGCAGTCAATCGGGAGGGCGGCGGGATTCCAACGAGCAGTACTTC. Protein sequence: CASSQSGGRRDSNEQYF.

V usage is TRBV14 and J usage is TRBJ2-5; D may be TRBD1 (6 bases). CDR1 is SGHDN, CDR2 FVKESK, per germline. The V and J ends lost 4 bases and 1 base respectively, with 16 bases between them. The CDR3 consists of 16 residues. Here the CDR3 DNA reads TGTGCCAGCAGCCGAACTCCGGGACACATCCAAGAGACCCAGTACTTC. This encodes CASSRTPGHIQETQYF.

This chain joins TRBV7-9 and TRBJ2-1, with 7 bases lining up with TRBD2. Germline values: CDR1 SEHNR, CDR2 FQNEAQ (reference sequence). V lost 1 base, J lost 4 bases, and 4 bases stayed unmatched. The CDR3 runs to 15 residues. For the CDR3, the DNA is TGTGCCAGCAGCTTAGGCGGGAGCACTTACAATGAGCAGTTCTTC. The encoded protein is CASSLGGSTYNEQFF.

V is TRBV7-2 and J is TRBJ1-2; no definite D call. This CDR3 contains 15 residues. Germline CDR1 and CDR2: SGHTA and FQGNSA. V was clipped by 5 bases and J by 4 bases, with 17 bases between them. In DNA form, the CDR3 reads TGTGCCAGCAGCCTGTCCTCCGCGTTAAGCTATGGCTACACCTTC. Translated, it gives CASSLSSALSYGYTF.

Only a few counts were recorded for this clone. The gene calls are TRBV9 and TRBJ2-7; 7 positions match TRBD1. Germline V gene data show CDR1 as SGDLS and CDR2 as YYNGEE. V lost 4 bases, J lost 3 bases, and 34 bases stayed unmatched. The CDR3 contains 23 residues. The CDR3 loop reads CASSSRGAGRFTGEYSSGYEQYF. As DNA, the CDR3 is TGTGCCAGCAGCTCCAGAGGGGCAGGGAGATTCACAGGGGAGTATAGTAGTGGCTACGAGCAGTACTTC.

The rearrangement links TRBV6-6 to TRBJ1-2; unclear D gene. CDR3 size: 16 residues. The germline CDR1 and CDR2 sequences are MNHNY and SVGAGI (reference sequence). Between the trimmed V and J ends, which lost 6 bases and 5 bases, there was a span of 22 bases. DNA for the CDR3: TGTGCCAGCAGCTCCCCCGGAGGGCGAACAAATTATGGCTACACCTTC. Protein sequence: CASSSPGGRTNYGYTF.

This clone was detected a few times. The sample contains more than one DNA sequence encoding this CDR3. The J gene is TRBJ2-1, the V gene TRBV18, with D uncertain. Deletions cut 6 bases from V and 0 bases from J, with 6 bases between. Germline loops: CDR1 KGHSH, CDR2 LQKENI. The length of the CDR3 is 13 residues. The CDR3: CASSLSSYNEQFF. The CDR3 DNA is TGTGCCAGCTCCCTTAGCTCCTACAATGAGCAGTTCTTC.

The gene calls are TRBV18 and TRBJ1-1; tentatively, D is TRBD1 (5 bases). Trimming removed 0 bases from V and 4 bases from J, with 12 bases in between. Germline V gene sequence: CDR1 KGHSH, CDR2 LQKENI. This CDR3 contains 15 residues. CDR3 loop: CASSPPKGKVTEAFF. In nucleotides, the CDR3 is TGTGCCAGCTCACCACCCAAGGGGAAGGTCACTGAAGCTTTCTTT.

There are a few counts of this clone. This chain links TRBV7-9 with TRBJ2-3; possibly TRBD1 for D (5 bases). There are 14 residues in the CDR3. The V gene lost 1 base and the J gene lost 2 bases, with 7 bases spanning the gap. CDR1 and CDR2 from the germline V gene are SEHNR and FQNEAQ (reference sequence). In DNA, the CDR3 is TGTGCCAGCAGCTTAGTCAGGGTCACAGATACGCAGTATTTT. It translates to CASSLVRVTDTQYF.